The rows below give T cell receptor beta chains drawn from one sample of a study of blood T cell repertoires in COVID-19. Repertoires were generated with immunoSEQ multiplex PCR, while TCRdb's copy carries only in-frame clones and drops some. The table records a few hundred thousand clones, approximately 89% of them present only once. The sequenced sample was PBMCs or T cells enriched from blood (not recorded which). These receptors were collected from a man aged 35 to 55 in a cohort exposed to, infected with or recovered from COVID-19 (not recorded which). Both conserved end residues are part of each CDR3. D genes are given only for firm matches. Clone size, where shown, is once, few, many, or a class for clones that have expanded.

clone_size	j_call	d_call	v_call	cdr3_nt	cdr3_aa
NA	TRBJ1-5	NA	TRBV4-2	TGTGCCAGCAGCCAAGATCTTAATCAGCCCCAGCATTTT	CASSQDLNQPQHF
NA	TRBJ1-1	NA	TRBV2	TGTGCCAGCAGACAAGCACAGGGAACGAACACTGAAGCTTTCTTT	CASRQAQGTNTEAFF
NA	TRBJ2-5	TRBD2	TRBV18	TGTGCCAGCTCACCGGGGGGGACTAGCGGGTTCCAAGAGACCCAGTACTTC	CASSPGGTSGFQETQYF
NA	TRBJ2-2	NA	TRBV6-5	TGTGCCAGCAGTTCCGGTATCGGGGAGCTGTTTTTT	CASSSGIGELFF
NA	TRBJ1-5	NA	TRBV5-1	TGCGCCAGCAGCTTGGGACAGGTCGAGGGTCAGCCCCAGCATTTT	CASSLGQVEGQPQHF
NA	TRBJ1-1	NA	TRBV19	TGTGCCAGTAGTTTGGTCGGTCTGAACACTGAAGCTTTCTTT	CASSLVGLNTEAFF
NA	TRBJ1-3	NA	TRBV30	TGTGCCTGGACGGGGGAGTCGGGAAACACCATATATTTT	CAWTGESGNTIYF
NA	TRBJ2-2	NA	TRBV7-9	TGTGCCAGCACCAAAATGGAGCGGAGGACCGGGGAGCTGTTTTTT	CASTKMERRTGELFF
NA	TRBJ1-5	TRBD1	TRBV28	TGTGCCAGCAGCCAGGGGGGCAACAATCAGCCCCAGCATTTT	CASSQGGNNQPQHF
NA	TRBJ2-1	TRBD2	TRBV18	TGTGCCAGCTCACTAGGGACTAGCGGATTGGATGAGCAGTTCTTC	CASSLGTSGLDEQFF
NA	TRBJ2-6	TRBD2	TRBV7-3	TGTGCCAGCAGGCGTCCGGGACTAGCGGGAGGCCCTGGGGCCAACGTCCTGACTTTC	CASRRPGLAGGPGANVLTF
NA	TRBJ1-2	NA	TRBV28	TGTGCCAGCAGTGTAACAAATAACTATGGCTACACCTTC	CASSVTNNYGYTF
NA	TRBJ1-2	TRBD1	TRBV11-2	TGTGCCAGCAGCTTCAGGGGGCAGAGATATGGCTACACCTTC	CASSFRGQRYGYTF
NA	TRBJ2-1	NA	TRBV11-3	TGTGCCAGCAGTGGTCAGCTAGGCTACAATGAGCAGTTCTTC	CASSGQLGYNEQFF
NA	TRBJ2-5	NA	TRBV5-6	TGTGCCAGCAGCTTGGATGGGTTGTCGGCGGGACAAGAGACCCAGTACTTC	CASSLDGLSAGQETQYF
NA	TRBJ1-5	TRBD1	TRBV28	TGTGCCAGCCGACCTCCGGGGACAGGGAGTGGCAATCAGCCCCAGCATTTT	CASRPPGTGSGNQPQHF
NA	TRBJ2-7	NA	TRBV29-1	TGCAGCGTTATACAGGGCCCTGTTTCTCGCGGAGACGAGCAGTACTTC	CSVIQGPVSRGDEQYF
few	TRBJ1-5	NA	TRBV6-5	TGTGCCAGCAGGGGCGGGAATAGCAATCAGCCCCAGCATTTT	CASRGGNSNQPQHF
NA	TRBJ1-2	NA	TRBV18	TGTGCCAGCTCACCACCGGGCCTTAGGCTTAACTATGGCTACACCTTC	CASSPPGLRLNYGYTF
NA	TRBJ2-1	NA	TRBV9	TGTGCCAGCAGCGTAGGGCTTCCGTACAATGAGCAGTTCTTC	CASSVGLPYNEQFF
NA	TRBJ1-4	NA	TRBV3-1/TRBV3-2	TGTGCCAGCAGTTGGGGACTTAATGAAAAACTGTTTTTT	CASSWGLNEKLFF
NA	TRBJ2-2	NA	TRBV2	TGTGCCAGCTCCGCGGCGGGGGAGCTGTTTTTT	CASSAAGELFF